A single sample is the source of the 17 T cell receptor beta chains below, sequenced in a study of blood T cell repertoires in COVID-19. Assay used: immunoSEQ multiplex PCR; TCRdb lists only in-frame clones, some missing. The data show a few hundred thousand clones, about 85% seen once. Sequenced: peripheral blood. The receptors shown here come from a man in his late teens or twenties with active or convalescent COVID-19.

The chain joins TRBV7-3 to TRBJ2-7, with D possibly TRBD1 on 5 matching bases. From germline, CDR1 is SGHTA and CDR2 FQGTGA. The CDR3 is made up of 15 amino acids. Trimming removed 2 bases from V and 3 bases from J, with 14 bases in between. CDR3 region: CASSLVAGPIYEQYF. The CDR3 DNA sequence: TGTGCCAGCAGCTTAGTGGCAGGGCCTATCTACGAGCAGTACTTC.

The chain carries TRBV21-1 and TRBJ2-3; the listed D gene, TRBD2, was not tested against the DNA. TRBV21-1 counts as a pseudogene. The CDR3 contains 15 residues. CDR3 nucleotide sequence: TGTGCCAGCACCCCGGGACTAGCGGGTGGTAGTACGCAGTATTTT. Amino acids: CASTPGLAGGSTQYF.

The V and J genes are TRBV5-6 and TRBJ1-6, with 8 bases aligning to TRBD1. This CDR3 spans 15 amino acids. V shed 0 bases and J 10 bases; nucleotides not matched to a gene: 6. Germline V gives CDR1 SGHDT, CDR2 YYEEEE. In DNA, the CDR3 is TGTGCCAGCAGCTTGGAGGACAGGGATTCATCACCCCTCCACTTT. Protein: CASSLEDRDSSPLHF. Full variable domain (remainder filled in from reference TRBV5-6 and TRBJ1-6): DAGVTQSPTHLIKTRGQQVTLRCSPKSGHDTVSWYQQALGQGPQFIFQYYEEEERQRGNFPDRFSGHQFPNYSSELNVNALLLGDSALYLCASSLEDRDSSPLHFGNGTRLTVT.

CDR3 sequence (DNA): TGTGCTAGTGGTCTATACTACGAGCAGTACTTC. This translates into CASGLYYEQYF. V gene TRBV12-5 combines with J gene TRBJ2-7, with unresolved D. With 5 bases removed from V and 3 bases from J, the gap between germline ends came to 5 bases. The CDR3 has 11 residues. CDR1 and CDR2 from the germline V gene are LGHNT and FRNRAP.

This rearrangement joins TRBV9 to TRBJ1-2; TRBD1 matches at 7 bases. CDR3 length equals 15 residues. V shed 3 bases, J shed 5 bases, and the junction held 10 bases outside the gene matches. CDR1 is SGDLS, CDR2 YYNGEE, per germline. The CDR3 DNA reads as TGTGCCAGCAGCGCCTTCGGCTGGGACAGATATGGCTACACCTTC. Amino acids: CASSAFGWDRYGYTF.

A note on this clone: The sample contains more than one DNA sequence encoding this CDR3. The chain joins TRBV14 to TRBJ2-3; 11 bases match TRBD2. CDR1 is SGHDN and CDR2 is FVKESK in the germline V gene. The CDR3 spans 16 residues. The ends lost 2 bases at V and 2 bases at J; junction bases unmatched: 3. The CDR3 sequence: CASSQLAGGLTDTQYF. The CDR3 nucleotides read TGTGCCAGCAGCCAACTAGCGGGAGGACTCACAGATACGCAGTATTTT. Using reference TRBV14 and TRBJ2-3 for the parts outside the CDR3, the full variable domain is EAGVTQFPSHSVIEKGQTVTLRCDPISGHDNLYWYRRVMGKEIKFLLHFVKESKQDESGMPNNRFLAERTGGTYSTLKVQPAELEDSGVYFCASSQLAGGLTDTQYFGPGTRLTVL.

This clone is termed large. The chain has TRBV7-9 and TRBJ2-1, with TRBD2 matching 10 bases. Germline assignment: CDR1 SEHNR and CDR2 FQNEAQ (reference sequence). This CDR3 spans 16 amino acids. Trimming took 5 bases from V and 3 from J; bases not matched to a gene: 7. Written as DNA, the CDR3 is TGTGCCAGCAGCCCCCGGACTAGCGGTCTCTACAATGAGCAGTTCTTC. Protein sequence: CASSPRTSGLYNEQFF.

V and J are TRBV5-6 and TRBJ2-1, with D possibly being TRBD2 (6 bases). Trimming pared 3 bases from V and 0 bases from J, leaving 16 bases between. The CDR3 contains 17 residues. Germline values: CDR1 SGHDT, CDR2 YYEEEE. CDR3: CASSSAEGGSSYNEQFF. The CDR3, as DNA: TGTGCCAGCAGCTCCGCGGAGGGCGGAAGCTCCTACAATGAGCAGTTCTTC.

J is TRBJ2-1 and V is TRBV5-1; 7 bases match TRBD1. The V gene end was trimmed by 5 bases and the J gene end by 3 bases; junction bases not matched to a gene: 8. This CDR3 comprises 15 residues. Germline CDR1 reads SGHRS; CDR2 reads YFSETQ. This CDR3 is CASRGDTGVYNEQFF. The CDR3 region has the DNA TGCGCCAGCAGAGGGGATACAGGGGTCTACAATGAGCAGTTCTTC.

The rearrangement uses TRBV7-7 and TRBJ2-2; D not certain. Between the trimmed V and J ends, which lost 3 bases and 3 bases, there was a span of 8 bases. This CDR3 is built from 14 residues. The germline CDR1 and CDR2 sequences are SSHAT and FNYEAQ (reference sequence). The CDR3 sequence: CASSLSLHTGELFF. The CDR3 DNA reads TGTGCCAGCAGCTTGAGCCTACACACCGGGGAGCTGTTTTTT.

This chain connects TRBV27 to TRBJ1-1, with 8 bases fitting TRBD1. Per germline, CDR1 MNHEY and CDR2 SMNVEV (reference sequence). The length of the CDR3 is 15 residues. V shed 5 bases, J shed 6 bases, and the junction held 11 bases outside the gene matches. CDR3 DNA sequence: TGTGCCAGCAGTATCCGGACAGGGAGGAGGTCTGAAGCTTTCTTT. This sequence encodes CASSIRTGRRSEAFF.

This chain uses TRBV25-1 with TRBJ2-7, with 8 bases fitting TRBD1. The germline V gene has CDR1 MGHDK and CDR2 SYGVNS. The CDR3 spans 15 residues. V was pared by 4 bases and J by 1 base, with 6 bases of the junction left unmatched. CDR3 protein: CASSASNRGSYEQYF. CDR3 in DNA: TGTGCCAGCAGTGCCTCGAACAGGGGGTCCTACGAGCAGTACTTC.

This chain uses TRBV5-4 with TRBJ2-5; 8 nucleotides agree with TRBD1. V trimming: 4 bases; J trimming: 7 bases; junction bases outside the gene matches: 6. Germline V gene lookup returns CDR1 SGHNT and CDR2 YYREEE (reference sequence). The CDR3 totals 13 residues. The CDR3 reads CASSQDRDGTQYF. CDR3 nucleotide sequence: TGTGCCAGCAGCCAGGACAGGGACGGGACCCAGTACTTC.

The rearrangement uses TRBV10-3 and TRBJ1-6; TRBD1 aligns across 7 bases. CDR1 and CDR2 (germline): ENHRY, SYGVKD. J lost 6 bases, V lost 6 bases, and 8 bases had no gene match. The CDR3 has 15 residues. This CDR3 is CAISHDRVGNSPLHF. In DNA form, the CDR3 reads TGTGCCATCAGCCACGACAGGGTGGGTAATTCACCCCTCCACTTT.

The chain employs TRBV5-1 and TRBJ1-1, with a possible D match to TRBD1 (5 bases). The germline V gene encodes CDR1 SGHRS and CDR2 YFSETQ. V lost 1 base and J 7 bases, leaving 23 bases between the germline ends. The CDR3 extends over 17 amino acids. The CDR3, as DNA: TGCGCCAGCAGCTTGAGTAGTCGGGCCGCTGAAAGGGGTGAAGCTTTCTTT. Encoded protein: CASSLSSRAAERGEAFF.

The V gene is TRBV28, the J gene TRBJ1-3; TRBD1 is a possible D gene (6 bases). The CDR3 has 17 residues. V lost 8 bases to trimming and J lost 0 bases, with 20 bases between them. The germline gives CDR1 MDHEN, CDR2 SYDVKM. The chain's CDR3 is CASYPGGLTFSGNTIYF. CDR3 nucleotide sequence: TGTGCCAGCTACCCCGGGGGGCTCACCTTCTCTGGAAACACCATATATTTT.

The rearrangement joins TRBV9 to TRBJ1-1, with 7 bases matching TRBD1. The CDR3 loop spans 13 amino acids. After removal of 4 bases from V and 3 bases from J, the junction contained 3 bases not matched to a gene. The V gene's germline CDR1 is SGDLS and CDR2 YYNGEE. CDR3 nucleotides: TGTGCCAGCAGCACAGGGGCGGACACTGAAGCTTTCTTT. As protein: CASSTGADTEAFF.